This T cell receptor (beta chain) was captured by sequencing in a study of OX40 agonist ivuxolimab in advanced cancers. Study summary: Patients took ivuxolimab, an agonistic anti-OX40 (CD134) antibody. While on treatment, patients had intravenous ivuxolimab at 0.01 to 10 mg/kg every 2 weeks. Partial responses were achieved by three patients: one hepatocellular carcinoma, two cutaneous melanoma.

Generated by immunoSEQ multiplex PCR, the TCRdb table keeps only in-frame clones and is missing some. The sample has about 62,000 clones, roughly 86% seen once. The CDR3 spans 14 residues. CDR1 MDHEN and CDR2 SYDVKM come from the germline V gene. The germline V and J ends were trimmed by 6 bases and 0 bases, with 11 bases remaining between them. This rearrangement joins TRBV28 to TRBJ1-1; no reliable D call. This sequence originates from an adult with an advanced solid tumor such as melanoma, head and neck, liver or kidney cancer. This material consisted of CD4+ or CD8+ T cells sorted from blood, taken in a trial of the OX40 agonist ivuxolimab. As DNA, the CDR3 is TGTGCCAGCAGGCTCGACTTCATGAACACTGAAGCTTTCTTT. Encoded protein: CASRLDFMNTEAFF.